One TCR beta chain is described in this entry. This specimen belongs to a study of blood T cell repertoires in COVID-19. V was pared by 2 bases and J by 5 bases, with 16 bases between. CDR1 and CDR2 (germline): KGHSH, LQKENI. The CDR3 is 15 amino acids. Data came from immunoSEQ multiplex PCR; TCRdb stores just in-frame clones and leaves some out. The sample contains about 210,000 clones, about nine tenths of which appear only once. The TCR originated in a young man who had recovered from COVID-19. The chain employs TRBV18 and TRBJ2-7; D is perhaps TRBD1 (5 bases). Specimen: PBMCs or T cells enriched from blood (not recorded which). The CDR3 DNA reads as TGTGCCAGCTCACCATATGGGCAGGGATCTAACGAGCAGTACTTC. This translates into CASSPYGQGSNEQYF. The whole variable domain, filled in from reference TRBV18 and TRBJ2-7, reads NAGVMQNPRHLVRRRGQEARLRCSPMKGHSHVYWYRQLPEEGLKFMVYLQKENIIDESGMPKERFSAEFPKEGPSILRIQQVVRGDSAAYFCASSPYGQGSNEQYFGPGTRLTVT.